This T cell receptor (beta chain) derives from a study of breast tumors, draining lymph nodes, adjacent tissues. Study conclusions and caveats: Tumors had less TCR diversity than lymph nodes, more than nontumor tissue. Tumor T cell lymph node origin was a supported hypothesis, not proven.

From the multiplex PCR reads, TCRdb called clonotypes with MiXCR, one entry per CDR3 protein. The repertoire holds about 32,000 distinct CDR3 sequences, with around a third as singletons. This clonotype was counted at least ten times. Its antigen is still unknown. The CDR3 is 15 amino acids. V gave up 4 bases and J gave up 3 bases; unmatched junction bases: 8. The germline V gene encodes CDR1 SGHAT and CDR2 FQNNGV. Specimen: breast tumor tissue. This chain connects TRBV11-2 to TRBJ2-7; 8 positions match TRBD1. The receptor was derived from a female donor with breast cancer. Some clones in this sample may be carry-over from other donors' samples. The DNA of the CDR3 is TGTGCCAGCAGCTACGGGACAGGAGAAGACTACGAGCAGTACTTC. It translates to CASSYGTGEDYEQYF.